Described below is a single T cell receptor beta chain sequence and its context. The CDR3 has 16 residues. Germline lookup yields CDR1 LGHNA and CDR2 YSLEER. The source of the sample is a study of sequential checkpoint blockade in melanoma. Turning to the study itself: Patients were randomized 1:1 to nivolumab-then-ipilimumab or ipilimumab-then-nivolumab first-line.

This table comes from immunoSEQ multiplex PCR, and its TCRdb copy is limited to in-frame clones, with some not included. The data contain 8,500 to 10,000 clones, around 70% of them singletons. Treatment here: randomized to nivolumab then ipilimumab (arm A) or the reverse (arm B). V is TRBV4-3 and J is TRBJ2-5; possible D gene TRBD2, 7 bases. Near its end, the DNA agrees better with TRBJ2-7, so the J call may be wrong. The sample in question was CD8+ T cells sorted from blood (inferred from file names), obtained from a patient given nivolumab and ipilimumab in sequence. The sequence was collected from a human donor with melanoma. CDR3 nucleotide sequence: TGCGCCAGCAGCCAAGATTTGGGGGGGGGCCACTACGAGCAGTACTTC. Translating it yields CASSQDLGGGHYEQYF.